The rows below give T cell receptor beta chains drawn from one sample of a study of T cell repertoires in cytomegalovirus infection. TCRdb redid the calling of the reads with MiXCR, one entry per CDR3 protein. The sample shows around 450,000 distinct CDR3 sequences, 25% to 40% of them seen only once. Sequencing used PBMCs. The receptors here all came from a human donor in good health (CMV status not recorded). Some clones in this sample may be carry-over from other donors' samples. Each CDR3 is given without its conserved first and last residue. Expanded clones are given a class, and other clones once, few, many or no size at all.

V gene	clone size	J gene	CDR3 protein
TRBV6-6	few	TRBJ2-7	ASNEGLRAYEQY
TRBV25-1	NA	TRBJ1-2	ASSGGAGGYT
TRBV6-1	NA	TRBJ2-7	ASSYGQGPYEQY
TRBV7-2	NA	TRBJ2-1	ASSRRDRGVQF
TRBV7-2	many	TRBJ2-7	ASSSDRVAYEQY
TRBV7-2	many	TRBJ2-7	ASSPIGASYEQY
TRBV2	few	TRBJ1-5	ASSGAREGGNQPQH
TRBV6-5	NA	TRBJ2-2	ASSYSTRGGNTGELF
TRBV25-1	NA	TRBJ2-7	ASSDSRGRSYEQY
TRBV3-1	NA	TRBJ2-7	ASSRGLAGGLEQY
TRBV3-1	NA	TRBJ2-5	ASSQGLGTETQY
TRBV12-3/TRBV12-4	NA	TRBJ1-2	ASRDTGGAGYGYT
TRBV5-5	NA	TRBJ1-1	ASSSSHTEAF
TRBV6-8	once	TRBJ1-5	ASSYTDNQPQH
TRBV6-2/TRBV6-3	NA	TRBJ2-6	ASSNGGAGANVLT
TRBV6-1	many	TRBJ1-4	ASRLDSAMPLF
TRBV30	NA	TRBJ1-1	AWDGVQNTEAF
TRBV6-1	many	TRBJ1-5	ASSPEGVGNQPQH
TRBV19	few	TRBJ1-2	ASSGQGYYGYT
TRBV7-2	many	TRBJ2-5	ASSPQRVWGETQY
TRBV7-9	many	TRBJ1-1	ASSPDSLREAAF
TRBV2	few	TRBJ2-7	ASTTPEAGAYEQY
TRBV6-2/TRBV6-3	few	TRBJ2-7	ASSDAYIYEQY
TRBV12-3/TRBV12-4	NA	TRBJ1-2	ASSYRSYT
TRBV6-2/TRBV6-3	many	TRBJ2-7	ASRNRDHEQY
TRBV18	NA	TRBJ2-7	ASSHSNAYEQY